What follows are 21 T cell receptor beta chains derived from one specimen sequenced in a study of T cell responses to AZD1222 COVID-19 vaccine. Sequencing used immunoSEQ multiplex PCR; TCRdb keeps in-frame clones, though not all of them. The table lists tens of thousands of clones, more than 70% of them singletons. The source was peripheral blood, collected on day 0 of AZD1222 vaccination. The source is an adult in good health.

The chain carries TRBV6-1 and TRBJ2-7; weak D call: TRBD1 (6 bases). The CDR3 consists of 15 residues. The V gene lost 2 bases and the J gene lost 3 bases, with 14 bases spanning the gap. Germline V CDR1 and CDR2: MNHNS, SASEGT. The CDR3 DNA reads TGTGCCAGCAGTGAACAGTCCGGGACACACTACGAGCAGTACTTC. It yields the protein CASSEQSGTHYEQYF.

The chain is built from TRBV6-5 and TRBJ2-3; no clear D gene. The length of the CDR3 is 13 residues. Germline loops: CDR1 MNHEY, CDR2 SVGAGI. V was cut by 0 bases and J by 4 bases, with 5 bases left in between. CDR3 sequence: CASSYSLSDTQYF. CDR3 DNA sequence: TGTGCCAGCAGTTACTCCCTCTCAGATACGCAGTATTTT.

V and J are TRBV3-1 (or the pseudogene TRBV3-2) and TRBJ2-7; 10 bases map to TRBD1. The CDR3 extends over 16 amino acids. Germline V lookup: CDR1 LGHDT, CDR2 YNNKEL (reference sequence). The ends lost 4 bases at V and 0 bases at J; junction bases unmatched: 6. Here the CDR3 DNA reads TGTGCCAGCAGCCGGGGGGGGACAGGGGTCTCCTACGAGCAGTACTTC. This encodes CASSRGGTGVSYEQYF.

The rearrangement joins TRBV3-1 (or the pseudogene TRBV3-2) to TRBJ1-3; TRBD1 aligns across 8 bases. The trim removed 4 bases at V and 4 bases at J, leaving 3 bases unmatched. Germline assignment: CDR1 LGHDT and CDR2 YNNKEL (reference sequence). CDR3 length: 14 amino acids. The DNA of the CDR3 is TGTGCCAGCAGCCCTCGGGACAGGGGAAACACCATATATTTT. It translates to CASSPRDRGNTIYF.

The chain couples TRBV19 to TRBJ2-1, with D possibly TRBD2 on 6 matching bases. V shed 1 base and J shed 5 bases, with 12 bases lying between them. Germline CDR1 and CDR2: LNHDA and SQIVND (reference sequence). The CDR3 covers 15 residues. The CDR3 DNA reads TGTGCCAGTAGTATAGTCCGGACTAAAAACAATGAGCAGTTCTTC. Translation gives CASSIVRTKNNEQFF.

The rearrangement links TRBV5-4 to TRBJ2-1; possible D gene TRBD1, 6 bases. Germline lookup yields CDR1 SGHNT and CDR2 YYREEE (reference sequence). V dropped 4 bases and J dropped 14 bases, with 13 bases sitting between them. The CDR3 is made up of 11 amino acids. The CDR3 reads CASSAYRVEFF. The CDR3 DNA sequence: TGTGCCAGCAGCGCCTACAGGGTTGAGTTCTTC.

The rearrangement uses TRBV6-2 or TRBV6-3 and TRBJ2-3, with TRBD2 matching 8 bases. The CDR3 has 17 amino acids. CDR1 is MNHEY, CDR2 SVGEGT, per germline. With 2 bases clipped from V and 2 bases from J, the junction kept 9 bases outside the gene matches. CDR3 DNA: TGTGCCAGCAGTTACGTATCGGGGGGGCCGTACACAGATACGCAGTATTTT. It specifies CASSYVSGGPYTDTQYF.

The V gene is TRBV7-9, the J gene TRBJ2-4; D is perhaps TRBD2 (6 bases). The CDR3 consists of 16 residues. Trimming left V 5 bases short and J 6 bases short, with 20 bases between. Per the germline V gene, CDR1 is SEHNR and CDR2 is FQNEAQ (reference sequence). The CDR3 DNA follows: TGTGCCAGCAGCCCCGGAGGGGAGAGCGGCTCAAACATTCAGTACTTC. Translated: CASSPGGESGSNIQYF.

The J gene is TRBJ1-4, the V gene TRBV19; D unresolved. CDR1 LNHDA and CDR2 SQIVND come from the germline V gene (reference sequence). V was cut by 4 bases and J by 7 bases, with 13 bases left in between. This CDR3 has 14 amino acids. The CDR3 protein is CASSNQGVSEKLFF. DNA for the CDR3: TGTGCCAGTAGTAACCAAGGAGTTTCTGAAAAACTGTTTTTT.

CDR3 region: CASSQEWDQETQYF. In nucleotides, the CDR3 is TGTGCCAGCAGCCAAGAGTGGGACCAAGAGACCCAGTACTTC. The V gene is TRBV14, the J gene TRBJ2-5; D remains unclear. Germline V lookup: CDR1 SGHDN, CDR2 FVKESK. CDR3 length: 14 residues. Trimming shortened V by 0 bases and J by 0 bases, and 5 bases separated the two germline ends. The variable domain in full, with the rest retrieved from reference TRBV14 and TRBJ2-5, is EAGVTQFPSHSVIEKGQTVTLRCDPISGHDNLYWYRRVMGKEIKFLLHFVKESKQDESGMPNNRFLAERTGGTYSTLKVQPAELEDSGVYFCASSQEWDQETQYFGPGTRLLVL.

As regards this clone: The sample holds other DNA sequences that translate to the same CDR3. The chain links TRBV5-1 to TRBJ1-5; TRBD1 is a possible D gene (6 bases). The CDR3 has 15 amino acids. Trimming removed 2 bases at V and 0 bases at J, with 9 bases between. Germline CDR1 SGHRS, CDR2 YFSETQ. CDR3 nucleotides: TGCGCCAGCAGCTTAGGGGGGTATAGCAATCAGCCCCAGCATTTT. Residues: CASSLGGYSNQPQHF.

The chain carries TRBV30 and TRBJ1-3; D not resolved. The CDR3 spans 16 residues. Germline V gene lookup returns CDR1 GTSNPN and CDR2 SVGIG (reference sequence). V dropped 0 bases and J dropped 1 base, with 13 bases sitting between them. The CDR3 reads CAWSVGRAWSGNTIYF. The CDR3 DNA reads TGTGCCTGGAGTGTTGGACGGGCCTGGTCTGGAAACACCATATATTTT.

The chain joins TRBV10-3 to TRBJ1-5; D is unresolved. There are 15 residues in the CDR3. The germline V gene encodes CDR1 ENHRY and CDR2 SYGVKD. The V and J ends lost 9 bases and 2 bases respectively, with 17 bases between them. CDR3 sequence: CAIVKGPDGNQPQHF. CDR3 DNA sequence: TGTGCCATAGTCAAAGGACCAGATGGCAATCAGCCCCAGCATTTT.

This chain links TRBV6-2 or TRBV6-3 with TRBJ1-1; D gene uncertain. The CDR3 contains 15 residues. Trimming removed 6 bases at V and 0 bases at J, with 14 bases between. Germline values: CDR1 MNHEY, CDR2 SVGEGT. The CDR3 loop reads CASSWGRVVNTEAFF. CDR3 DNA sequence: TGTGCCAGCAGCTGGGGTCGTGTCGTGAACACTGAAGCTTTCTTT.

V and J are TRBV5-4 and TRBJ1-6, with D unclear. The CDR3 consists of 14 residues. Looked up from germline, CDR1 is SGHNT and CDR2 is YYREEE (reference sequence). V lost 4 bases to trimming and J lost 7 bases, with 12 bases between them. CDR3 DNA sequence: TGTGCCAGCAGCCCCGCGAGCACAAATTCACCCCTCCACTTT. It specifies CASSPASTNSPLHF.

The chain combines TRBV7-2 with TRBJ1-1; tentatively, D is TRBD1 (5 bases). The CDR3 runs to 18 residues. Deletions cut 5 bases from V and 0 bases from J, with 22 bases between. Per the germline V gene, CDR1 is SGHTA and CDR2 is FQGNSA. The CDR3 sequence is CASSPRKWGGRMNTEAFF. For the CDR3, the DNA is TGTGCCAGCAGCCCCCGGAAATGGGGGGGTAGGATGAACACTGAAGCTTTCTTT. Supplemented by reference TRBV7-2 and TRBJ1-1, the full variable domain reads GAGVSQSPSNKVTEKGKDVELRCDPISGHTALYWYRQSLGQGLEFLIYFQGNSAPDKSGLPSDRFSAERTGGSVSTLTIQRTQQEDSAVYLCASSPRKWGGRMNTEAFFGQGTRLTVV.

This clone was picked up a small number of times. V usage is TRBV4-1 and J usage is TRBJ1-5, with 9 bases that match TRBD1. After removal of 3 bases from V and 4 bases from J, the junction contained 4 bases not matched to a gene. This CDR3 region has 15 residues. Looked up from germline, CDR1 is MGHRA and CDR2 is YSYEKL. The CDR3 spells CASSQRTGENQPQHF. The DNA of the CDR3 is TGCGCCAGCAGCCAGCGGACAGGGGAAAATCAGCCCCAGCATTTT.

The chain links TRBV6-5 to TRBJ1-1; possibly TRBD1 for D (5 bases). The germline CDR1 and CDR2 sequences are MNHEY and SVGAGI. The CDR3 loop spans 12 amino acids. V was shortened by 7 bases and J by 7 bases, with 13 bases between the two germline ends. CDR3 amino acids: CASTRGPGEAFF. DNA for the CDR3: TGTGCCAGCACCCGGGGACCAGGTGAAGCTTTCTTT.

This clone was observed a few times. The gene calls are TRBV28 and TRBJ2-1; 10 bases agree with TRBD2. V shed 10 bases and J 4 bases; nucleotides not matched to a gene: 4. This CDR3 is 13 amino acids long. Germline V gene data show CDR1 as MDHEN and CDR2 as SYDVKM. CDR3 sequence reads: CATGTSEYNEQFF. The CDR3 coding sequence is TGTGCCACAGGGACTAGCGAATACAATGAGCAGTTCTTC.

Points on this clone: The sample holds other DNA sequences that translate to the same CDR3. The rearrangement links TRBV28 to TRBJ1-5, with D hard to call. The V gene's germline CDR1 is MDHEN and CDR2 SYDVKM. The V end was cut by 2 bases, the J end by 9 bases, with 8 bases between. The CDR3 spans 12 residues. The CDR3 region is CASSLPRGPQHF. The CDR3 DNA reads TGTGCCAGCAGTTTACCTAGAGGGCCCCAGCATTTT.

The chain links TRBV10-3 to TRBJ1-3; 9 bases match TRBD1. This CDR3 comprises 14 residues. Germline values: CDR1 ENHRY, CDR2 SYGVKD. V lost 10 bases, J lost 3 bases, and 7 bases stayed unmatched. The CDR3 reads CASRDRGFGNTIYF. The CDR3 region has the DNA TGTGCCAGCCGTGACAGGGGGTTTGGAAACACCATATATTTT.